A single sample gave rise to the 17 T cell receptor beta chains below, sequenced in a study of blood T cell repertoires in COVID-19. Sequenced by immunoSEQ multiplex PCR; TCRdb stores in-frame clones only, minus some. In the table there are a few hundred thousand clones, around 86% of which are singletons. Input material: PBMCs or T cells enriched from blood (not recorded which). Every receptor here comes from a man between 40 and 49 years old who had recovered from COVID-19.

V usage is TRBV27 and J usage is TRBJ1-6; maybe TRBD1 (6 bases). This CDR3 contains 14 residues. The germline V gene has CDR1 MNHEY and CDR2 SMNVEV (reference sequence). With 3 bases removed from V and 6 bases from J, the gap between germline ends came to 9 bases. CDR3 DNA: TGTGCCAGCAGTTTCGCGGGGGCTAATTCACCCCTCCACTTT. It codes for CASSFAGANSPLHF.

The rearrangement joins TRBV6-6 to TRBJ2-3; 10 nucleotides agree with TRBD2. This CDR3 spans 14 amino acids. Germline V CDR1 and CDR2: MNHNY, SVGAGI (reference sequence). J was trimmed by 4 bases and V by 5 bases; bases with no gene match: 3. CDR3: CASSERGGPDTQYF. CDR3 coding DNA: TGTGCCAGCAGTGAGCGGGGGGGCCCAGATACGCAGTATTTT.

This clone came up many times. The sample contains more than one DNA sequence encoding this CDR3. The CDR3: CASSARGYEQYF. CDR3 bases: TGTGCCAGTAGCGCCAGGGGATACGAGCAGTACTTC. The chain recombines TRBV19 with TRBJ2-7; D perhaps matches TRBD1 (6 bases). The CDR3 loop spans 12 amino acids. V dropped 6 bases and J dropped 4 bases, with 10 bases sitting between them. Germline values: CDR1 LNHDA, CDR2 SQIVND (reference sequence).

This clone turned up a few times. The genes are TRBV5-1 and TRBJ2-7, with 10 positions matching TRBD2. The V and J ends lost 5 bases and 2 bases, in that order; junction bases with no gene match: 7. The CDR3 has 15 residues. Germline V gene data show CDR1 as SGHRS and CDR2 as YFSETQ. CDR3 region: CASSTSGGGPYEQYF. The CDR3 region has the DNA TGCGCCAGCAGTACGAGCGGGGGGGGCCCCTACGAGCAGTACTTC.

This clone was detected only once. V gene TRBV7-9 combines with J gene TRBJ1-2; D is perhaps TRBD1 (6 bases). CDR1 and CDR2 from the germline V gene are SEHNR and FQNEAQ (reference sequence). The CDR3 length is 19 residues. Between the trimmed V and J ends, which lost 0 bases and 3 bases, there was a span of 23 bases. CDR3 sequence reads: CASSLAPYVGRGSDYGYTF. CDR3 bases: TGTGCCAGCAGCTTAGCGCCCTACGTTGGTAGGGGGTCTGACTATGGCTACACCTTC. Using reference TRBV7-9 and TRBJ1-2 for the parts outside the CDR3, the full variable domain is DTGVSQNPRHKITKRGQNVTFRCDPISEHNRLYWYRQTLGQGPEFLTYFQNEAQLEKSRLLSDRFSAERPKGSFSTLEIQRTEQGDSAMYLCASSLAPYVGRGSDYGYTFGSGTRLTVV.

This clone was seen more than once but under ten times. This chain links TRBV5-1 with TRBJ1-1, with 8 positions matching TRBD1. This CDR3 comprises 14 residues. V lost 0 bases to trimming and J lost 4 bases; unmatched junction nucleotides: 2. Germline CDR1 and CDR2: SGHRS and YFSETQ. The CDR3 sequence is CASSLGQGTTEAFF. The DNA of the CDR3 is TGCGCCAGCAGCTTGGGACAGGGGACCACTGAAGCTTTCTTT.

This clone came up once. The chain recombines TRBV5-4 with TRBJ2-1; D is uncertain. The length of the CDR3 is 15 residues. Looked up from germline, CDR1 is SGHNT and CDR2 is YYREEE (reference sequence). V was cut by 0 bases and J by 0 bases, with 7 bases left in between. Here the CDR3 DNA reads TGTGCCAGCAGCTTGGGCAGGTCCTCCTACAATGAGCAGTTCTTC. Translated, it gives CASSLGRSSYNEQFF.

This rearrangement joins TRBV11-2 to TRBJ2-6, with 8 bases aligning to TRBD1. Looked up from germline, CDR1 is SGHAT and CDR2 is FQNNGV. CDR3 size: 16 residues. The V and J ends lost 2 bases and 2 bases, in that order; junction bases with no gene match: 2. The CDR3 region is CASSLQGAPGANVLTF. CDR3 DNA: TGTGCCAGCAGCTTACAGGGGGCCCCTGGGGCCAACGTCCTGACTTTC.

The rearrangement uses TRBV6-2 or TRBV6-3 and TRBJ2-3, with 7 bases matching TRBD1. CDR1 MNHEY and CDR2 SVGEGT come from the germline V gene. V lost 5 bases, J lost 9 bases, and 2 bases stayed unmatched. The CDR3 runs 11 residues. The CDR3 here is CASSDRVTQYF. The CDR3 bases are TGTGCCAGCAGTGACAGGGTAACGCAGTATTTT.

The J gene is TRBJ2-7, the V gene TRBV5-1, with a possible D match to TRBD2 (5 bases). Trimming took 4 bases from V and 2 from J, leaving 10 bases between them. This CDR3 has 13 amino acids. CDR1 is SGHRS, CDR2 YFSETQ, per germline. CDR3 DNA sequence: TGCGCCAGCAGCCAGGACTTTACCTACGAGCAGTACTTC. Amino acid sequence: CASSQDFTYEQYF.

The genes are TRBV6-5 and TRBJ1-1, with D unresolved. Germline loops: CDR1 MNHEY, CDR2 SVGAGI. The ends were cut back, 0 bases at V and 4 bases at J, with 15 bases in the middle. The CDR3 runs 16 residues. For the CDR3, the DNA is TGTGCCAGCAGTTACTCGATCTCTGGGCTTCGCACTGAAGCTTTCTTT. This translates into CASSYSISGLRTEAFF.

V is TRBV5-1 and J is TRBJ2-5, with a possible D match to TRBD1 (6 bases). The CDR3 contains 12 residues. V lost 10 bases, J lost 4 bases, and 14 bases lay in between. The germline gives CDR1 SGHRS, CDR2 YFSETQ. Here the CDR3 DNA reads TGCGCCGGCCAACAGGGTGTAGAGACCCAGTACTTC. Its translation is CAGQQGVETQYF.

The rearrangement links TRBV5-8 to TRBJ1-3; 7 nucleotides match TRBD1. The CDR3 length is 15 residues. Germline lookup yields CDR1 SGHTS and CDR2 YDEGEE. The V segment lost 1 base and the J segment 3 bases; nucleotides outside the gene matches: 4. The CDR3 loop is CASSLRQGGGNTIYF. In DNA form, the CDR3 reads TGTGCCAGCAGCTTGCGACAGGGCGGTGGAAACACCATATATTTT.

The DNA for the CDR3 is TGTGCCAGCAGCTTGCCCTCAGGGGCGAATGGCTACACCTTC. This encodes CASSLPSGANGYTF. V gene TRBV5-4 combines with J gene TRBJ1-2; TRBD1 might be the D (6 bases). The CDR3 consists of 14 residues. Deletions cut 1 base from V and 6 bases from J, with 13 bases between. From germline, CDR1 is SGHNT and CDR2 YYREEE (reference sequence). Drawing the rest from reference TRBV5-4 and TRBJ1-2, the complete variable domain is ETGVTQSPTHLIKTRGQQVTLRCSSQSGHNTVSWYQQALGQGPQFIFQYYREEENGRGNFPPRFSGLQFPNYSSELNVNALELDDSALYLCASSLPSGANGYTFGSGTRLTVV.

The genes are TRBV7-3 and TRBJ2-3; TRBD2 agrees at 9 bases. Germline trimming cut 1 base from V and 4 bases from J; bases unmatched to any gene: 3. The germline gives CDR1 SGHTA, CDR2 FQGTGA. The CDR3 loop spans 15 amino acids. This CDR3 reads CASSLSGGAPDTQYF. As DNA, the CDR3 is TGTGCCAGCAGCTTAAGCGGGGGGGCCCCAGATACGCAGTATTTT. The full variable domain, its missing parts supplied by reference TRBV7-3 and TRBJ2-3, is GAGVSQTPSNKVTEKGKYVELRCDPISGHTALYWYRQSLGQGPEFLIYFQGTGAADDSGLPNDRFFAVRPEGSVSTLKIQRTERGDSAVYLCASSLSGGAPDTQYFGPGTRLTVL.

This rearrangement joins TRBV24-1 to TRBJ1-2, with D possibly matching TRBD1 (6 bases). V was clipped by 2 bases and J by 4 bases, with 10 bases between them. Germline assignment: CDR1 KGHDR and CDR2 SFDVKD. The CDR3 runs 14 residues. The CDR3 sequence: CATSDSGQTYGYTF. CDR3 DNA: TGTGCCACCAGTGATTCCGGACAGACCTATGGCTACACCTTC.

The rearrangement joins TRBV6-5 to TRBJ2-7; 9 bases are shared with TRBD2. The CDR3 length is 14 residues. CDR1 and CDR2 (germline): MNHEY, SVGAGI. Losses at the gene ends were 4 bases for V and 3 bases for J; bases not matched to a gene: 4. In nucleotides, the CDR3 is TGTGCCAGCAGTTGGCGGGGGGGTGACTACGAGCAGTACTTC. This encodes CASSWRGGDYEQYF.